The rows below give T cell receptor beta chains drawn from one sample of a study of molecular identifiers for immune sequencing clone quantification. TCRdb independently ran MiXCR on the PCR reads; one entry per CDR3 protein. The sample lists approximately 41,000 distinct CDR3 sequences, roughly a fifth occurring once. What was sequenced was naive CD8+ T cells from blood, with Jurkat cell RNA spiked in. The receptors shown here come from a human donor in good health. Some libraries in this study had Jurkat cell RNA spiked in. Each CDR3 is given with its conserved first and last residue. The D gene is left open where the match is weak. Not every row has a clone size; where given, it reads once, few, many or a size class.

V gene	clone size	D gene	J gene	CDR3 DNA	CDR3 protein
TRBV7-9	many	-	TRBJ2-5	TGTGCCAGCAGCTTAGGTCCGGGACAAGACCAAGAGACCCAGTACTTC	CASSLGPGQDQETQYF
TRBV6-5	-	-	TRBJ2-7	TGTGCCAGCAGTTACTCGAGTAGTGGGAGCTACGAGCAGTACTTC	CASSYSSSGSYEQYF
TRBV7-9	-	-	TRBJ1-1	TGTGCCAGCAGCTTAGTTGTTGTAAGCGCTGAAGCTTTCTTT	CASSLVVVSAEAFF
TRBV7-9	many	-	TRBJ2-7	TGTGCCAGCAGCTCCGGACTGGGCTCCTACGAGCAGTACTTC	CASSSGLGSYEQYF
TRBV7-9	many	-	TRBJ1-1	TGTGCCAGCAGCTTATACCCATCTGAAGCTTTCTTT	CASSLYPSEAFF
TRBV24-1	many	-	TRBJ2-7	TGTGCCACCAGTGGGGGGGACGAGCAGTACTTC	CATSGGDEQYF
TRBV6-2/TRBV6-3	many	-	TRBJ2-5	TGTGCCAGCAGTTACTCTCCCCGACTGGGAGAGACCCAGTACTTC	CASSYSPRLGETQYF
TRBV30	many	TRBD2	TRBJ2-7	TGTGCCTGGAGTGTAATAGCGGGAGTTAGCGAGCAGTACTTC	CAWSVIAGVSEQYF
TRBV4-1	-	TRBD2	TRBJ2-1	TGCGCCAGCAGCCAAGATAAATCCCGCGTAGAGGGACTAGCGGGAGGCCCACAATTCTTC	CASSQDKSRVEGLAGGPQFF
TRBV6-5	many	TRBD1	TRBJ2-4	TGTGCCAGCAGTAATGACAGGGGCATTCAGTACTTC	CASSNDRGIQYF
TRBV11-3	-	-	TRBJ2-3	TGTGCCAGCAGCTTCGGGCCAGAGGGCACAGGTACGCAGTATTTT	CASSFGPEGTGTQYF
TRBV30	many	-	TRBJ2-2	TGTGCCTGGAGGTGGGGAGTCGGGGAGCTGTTTTTT	CAWRWGVGELFF
TRBV7-6	many	TRBD2	TRBJ2-3	TGTGCCAGCAGCTCGCTAGCGGGAAGCACAGATACGCAGTATTTT	CASSSLAGSTDTQYF
TRBV14	-	-	TRBJ2-7	TGTGCCAGCAGCCAGTCCGGAGGATATATTTCCTACGAGCAGTACTTC	CASSQSGGYISYEQYF
TRBV27	many	TRBD2	TRBJ2-1	TGTGCCAGCAGTTTATCCTCTAGCGGCCGTTCCTACAATGAGCAGTTCTTC	CASSLSSSGRSYNEQFF
TRBV5-4	many	-	TRBJ2-7	TGTGCCAGCAGCTTGGGGGACCGCCCCGCCTACGAGCAGTACTTC	CASSLGDRPAYEQYF
TRBV7-9	many	-	TRBJ2-3	TGTGCCAGCAGCTTACACGGTGGGGCGACAGATACGCAGTATTTT	CASSLHGGATDTQYF
TRBV24-1	many	-	TRBJ2-4	TGTGCCACCAGTGAAGTAGCCAAAAACATTCAGTACTTC	CATSEVAKNIQYF
TRBV10-3	once	-	TRBJ2-7	TGTGCCATCAGTGGGGGGAATGAGCAGTACTTC	CAISGGNEQYF
TRBV12-3/TRBV12-4	many	-	TRBJ2-1	TGTGCCAGCAGTTCCCCCGAAATAAATGAGCAGTTCTTC	CASSSPEINEQFF
TRBV4-1	-	-	TRBJ2-7	TGCACCAGCAGCCTGGGGGGTTCCTACGAGCAGTACTTC	CTSSLGGSYEQYF
TRBV7-9	many	TRBD1	TRBJ2-7	TGTGCCAGCAGCTCTGGACAGGACTACGAGCAGTACTTC	CASSSGQDYEQYF
TRBV7-9	-	TRBD2	TRBJ2-7	TGTGCCAGCAGCCCGCCCGGGACTAGCAGTAACGAGCAGTACTTC	CASSPPGTSSNEQYF
TRBV7-6	-	-	TRBJ2-5	TGTGCCAGCAGCCGAGTAAGGACAGTCCAAGAGACCCAGTACTTC	CASSRVRTVQETQYF
TRBV7-9	many	TRBD1	TRBJ2-7	TGTGCCAGCAGCTCCGGAGGACAGGGGTCCTACGAGCAGTACTTC	CASSSGGQGSYEQYF
TRBV9	many	TRBD2	TRBJ2-3	TGTGCCAGCAGCGTAGAGGGGACTAGCGGGGGGCTTAGCACAGATACGCAGTATTTT	CASSVEGTSGGLSTDTQYF
TRBV7-9	many	TRBD2	TRBJ2-5	TGTGCCAGCAGCTTAAGTCTGACTAGCGGGGTACCTCAAGAGACCCAGTACTTC	CASSLSLTSGVPQETQYF
TRBV7-9	many	-	TRBJ2-5	TGTGCCAGCAGCTCCAACCGGGGCTGGGAATTAGAGACCCAGTACTTC	CASSSNRGWELETQYF
TRBV20-1	many	-	TRBJ1-1	TGCAGTGCTCCAATACAGGGAGACTACACTGAAGCTTTCTTT	CSAPIQGDYTEAFF
TRBV9	many	-	TRBJ2-3	TGTGCCAGCAGCGCAGGGGGGCGCGGGGGAGATACGCAGTATTTT	CASSAGGRGGDTQYF
TRBV3-1	many	-	TRBJ1-5	TGTGCCAGCAGCCCTGCAGGGTATTATCAGCCCCAGCATTTT	CASSPAGYYQPQHF